This T cell receptor beta chain appears in the sequencing data of a study of T cells in Graves' hyperthyroidism and ophthalmopathy. Study-wide background: Specimen type is peripheral blood, collected at initial diagnosis prior to any treatment. General observations from the study: Most clonotypes expanded in the thyroid (above 0.001) were also present in blood.

Of note for this clonotype: Its antigen remains unknown.

Based on clinical symptoms, serum thyroxine and TRAb, thyroid ultrasound and orbital computed tomography, diagnoses were reached. The source of the PBMCs was 8.5 to 10 ml of fresh peripheral blood. The source material, RNA transcripts, was used to amplify TCR beta CDR3 regions. The HTBI set primed first-round TCR CDR3 RT-PCR. Each CDR3 protein gets one entry after TCRdb re-called the multiplex PCR reads with MiXCR. This sample has roughly 700,000 distinct CDR3 sequences, with less than 15% found just once. This TCR was recovered from a woman aged 18-29 years with Graves' hyperthyroidism. The source material was blood.

In DNA, the CDR3 is TGCGCCAGCAGCGGGTTCTCTGGAAACACCATATATTTT. This sequence encodes CASSGFSGNTIYF. The chain carries TRBV5-1 and TRBJ1-3; unclear D gene. This CDR3 is built from 13 residues. Looked up from germline, CDR1 is SGHRS and CDR2 is YFSETQ. Trimming stripped 4 bases from V and 0 bases from J, with 5 bases between.